These T cell receptor beta chains were read from a single sample in a study of response to subunit inactivated influenza vaccine. From the RT-PCR reads, TCRdb called clonotypes with MiXCR, one entry per CDR3 protein. The sample shows approximately 310,000 distinct CDR3 sequences, roughly a fifth of them seen only once. Sequenced material: PBMCs from blood, taken less than 22 months after vaccination. These receptor sequences come from a man between 50 and 69 years old who received an inactivated influenza vaccine. Both conserved end residues are part of each CDR3. The order of the fields is D gene, V gene, J gene, clone size, CDR3 protein, CDR3 DNA. D genes are given only for firm matches. Expanded clones get a size class; other rows say once, few or many, or leave the size out.

TRBD1	TRBV6-1	TRBJ1-1	NA	CASSQTGVAYTEAFF	TGTGCCAGCAGCCAGACAGGGGTGGCGTACACTGAAGCTTTCTTT
NA	TRBV11-2	TRBJ1-1	few	CASSPGPQWTEAFF	TGTGCCAGCAGCCCAGGACCCCAGTGGACTGAAGCTTTCTTT
NA	TRBV6-5	TRBJ1-2	few	CASSYTKGSYGYTF	TGTGCCAGCAGTTACACTAAAGGGAGCTATGGCTACACCTTC
NA	TRBV20-1	TRBJ2-7	NA	CSARAYRTETYEQYF	TGCAGTGCTAGAGCGTACAGGACGGAGACCTACGAGCAGTACTTC
TRBD1	TRBV10-3	TRBJ2-3	NA	CATGDRESTDTQYF	TGTGCCACCGGGGACAGGGAAAGCACAGATACGCAGTATTTT
TRBD2	TRBV6-5	TRBJ2-2	few	CASSFSPGLAGVDGELFF	TGTGCCAGCAGTTTCTCTCCGGGACTAGCGGGAGTCGACGGGGAGCTGTTTTTT
NA	TRBV7-8	TRBJ2-5	few	CASTPGGQEEYF	TGTGCCAGCACCCCGGGCGGGCAGGAAGAGTACTTC
TRBD1	TRBV20-1	TRBJ2-7	few	CSADDLDRGVGEQYF	TGCAGTGCTGACGACCTAGACAGGGGCGTGGGCGAGCAGTACTTC
TRBD2	TRBV20-1	TRBJ2-7	NA	CSARDISGNTYEQYF	TGCAGTGCTAGAGACATCAGCGGGAACACCTACGAGCAGTACTTC
TRBD1	TRBV19	TRBJ2-7	NA	CASSFGTGREQYF	TGTGCCAGTAGTTTCGGGACAGGGCGCGAGCAGTACTTC
TRBD1	TRBV28	TRBJ2-7	NA	CASSALRYRGSYEQYF	TGTGCCAGCAGTGCTCTACGATACAGGGGATCATACGAGCAGTACTTC
TRBD1	TRBV6-5	TRBJ1-2	few	CASSFAGTENGYTF	TGTGCCAGCAGTTTTGCCGGGACAGAGAATGGCTACACCTTC
NA	TRBV4-3	TRBJ2-2	NA	CASSQGNRGGELFF	TGCGCCAGCAGCCAAGGCAACCGGGGCGGGGAGCTGTTTTTT
NA	TRBV30	TRBJ1-4	NA	CAWSVLMASGLFF	TGTGCCTGGAGTGTGCTGATGGCCTCGGGACTGTTTTTT
TRBD1	TRBV10-3	TRBJ2-7	NA	CAISGTGGSASEQYF	TGTGCCATCAGTGGGACAGGGGGCAGCGCCTCCGAGCAGTACTTC
NA	TRBV21-1	TRBJ2-7	few	CASLSRDRALSYEQYF	TGTGCCAGCTTATCGAGAGACAGGGCCCTCTCCTACGAGCAGTACTTC
TRBD1	TRBV12-3/TRBV12-4	TRBJ1-2	NA	CASSADRAHYGYTF	TGTGCCAGCAGTGCGGACAGGGCCCACTATGGCTACACCTTC
NA	TRBV12-3/TRBV12-4	TRBJ2-3	NA	CASSRRATSTDTQYF	TGTGCCAGCAGTCGACGGGCAACTAGCACAGATACGCAGTATTTT
NA	TRBV20-1	TRBJ1-1	many	CSAPRNTEAFF	TGCAGTGCCCCTAGGAACACTGAAGCTTTCTTT
TRBD2	TRBV27	TRBJ2-3	NA	CASRFSRGEGTDTQYF	TGTGCCAGCAGATTTAGCCGGGGGGAGGGCACAGATACGCAGTATTTT
NA	TRBV6-1	TRBJ1-1	NA	CASSEIPRTEAFF	TGTGCCAGCAGTGAAATCCCCCGAACTGAAGCTTTCTTT
NA	TRBV7-9	TRBJ1-2	many	CASSWEGPRGGYTF	TGTGCCAGCAGCTGGGAGGGGCCGAGGGGTGGCTACACCTTC
NA	TRBV5-6	TRBJ2-3	many	CASSFPVTDTQYF	TGTGCCAGCAGCTTCCCAGTCACAGATACGCAGTATTTT
TRBD1	TRBV20-1	TRBJ1-2	few	CSARNRDRDGYTF	TGCAGTGCTAGGAACCGGGACAGGGACGGCTACACCTTC
NA	TRBV20-1	TRBJ2-1	NA	CSGFGSNEQFF	TGCAGTGGATTCGGTAGTAATGAGCAGTTCTTC
TRBD1	TRBV7-9	TRBJ2-1	few	CASSPDRGLYNEQFF	TGTGCCAGCAGCCCAGACAGGGGGTTGTACAATGAGCAGTTCTTC
NA	TRBV10-2	TRBJ1-1	NA	CASSAYRVSPEAFF	TGCGCCAGCAGTGCCTACAGGGTAAGCCCTGAAGCTTTCTTT
NA	TRBV7-8	TRBJ1-2	few	CASSLDQVNYGYTF	TGTGCCAGCAGCTTAGATCAGGTGAACTATGGCTACACCTTC
NA	TRBV6-2/TRBV6-3	TRBJ2-3	few	CASSPGHTTDTQYF	TGTGCCAGCAGCCCCGGGCACACAACAGATACGCAGTATTTT
NA	TRBV20-1	TRBJ1-2	few	CSARDYGSYGYTF	TGCAGTGCTAGAGATTACGGATCCTATGGCTACACCTTC
TRBD1	TRBV14	TRBJ1-1	NA	CASSPGGGFKAFF	TGTGCCAGCAGCCCAGGAGGGGGCTTTAAAGCTTTCTTT
NA	TRBV2	TRBJ1-4	NA	CASRDRSGAEKLFF	TGTGCCAGCCGCGACAGGAGCGGGGCTGAAAAACTGTTTTTT
NA	TRBV5-6	TRBJ1-1	NA	CASSLMAGMNTEAFF	TGTGCCAGCAGCTTGATGGCAGGTATGAACACTGAAGCTTTCTTT
TRBD1	TRBV28	TRBJ1-1	NA	CASFNRGRLKEAFF	TGTGCCAGCTTTAACAGGGGGCGGTTAAAAGAAGCTTTCTTT
NA	TRBV4-3	TRBJ2-7	NA	CASSQDLGVGQVSSYEQYF	TGCGCCAGCAGCCAAGATTTAGGGGTCGGGCAGGTGAGCTCCTACGAGCAGTACTTC
NA	TRBV12-3/TRBV12-4	TRBJ2-7	many	CASSSRSEQYF	TGTGCCAGCAGTTCCAGGAGCGAGCAGTACTTC
NA	TRBV6-1	TRBJ2-1	NA	CASSEARVGQQFF	TGTGCCAGCAGTGAAGCGCGGGTGGGTCAGCAGTTCTTC
TRBD2	TRBV7-6	TRBJ2-4	few	CASSLEPGLAHIQYF	TGTGCCAGCAGCTTAGAGCCGGGACTAGCACACATTCAGTACTTC
NA	TRBV12-3/TRBV12-4	TRBJ1-5	few	CASRDRDQPQHF	TGTGCCAGCAGGGACCGGGATCAGCCCCAGCATTTT
NA	TRBV12-3/TRBV12-4	TRBJ1-3	few	CASSLATLSSSGNTIYF	TGTGCCAGCAGTTTAGCCACCCTATCTAGCTCTGGAAACACCATATATTTT
TRBD1	TRBV6-2/TRBV6-3	TRBJ2-7	NA	CASRTGATYEQYF	TGTGCCAGCAGGACAGGGGCAACCTACGAGCAGTACTTC
NA	TRBV4-3	TRBJ2-7	few	CASSQARGTRVEEQYF	TGCGCCAGCAGCCAAGCCCGCGGGACAAGAGTGGAGGAGCAGTACTTC